This TCR beta chain was observed in a study of OX40 agonist ivuxolimab in advanced cancers. Some background on the complete study: The costimulatory receptor OX40 (CD134) was targeted by ivuxolimab, a fully human IgG2 agonistic monoclonal antibody. Intravenous ivuxolimab was administered to patients every 2 weeks at six dose levels: 0.01, 0.1, 0.3, 1.5, 3 and 10 mg/kg. Of the roughly 51 patients in dose escalation, around 19 had hepatocellular carcinoma, about 15 had melanoma, 9 had renal cell carcinoma and 9 had head and neck cancer. The dose-escalation cohort was over 70% male with a mean age of approximately 60 years, ranging from roughly 20 to 80. Prior anti-PD-1, anti-PD-L1 or anti-CTLA-4 therapy was permitted, and checkpoint inhibitors had been received by around 40% of dose-escalation patients. Three dose-escalation patients achieved partial responses, one with hepatocellular carcinoma and two with cutaneous melanoma. Peripheral TCRbeta sequencing was intended to test whether TCR sequence diversity was altered and clonal T-cell expansion was caused by ivuxolimab. The paper reports the monotherapy dose-escalation portion (N of about 54 patients) of the phase I ivuxolimab trial.

As concerns this clone: This receptor's antigen is unknown. No base quality information exists; no much larger clone differs at one position.

For sequencing of the TCRbeta CDR3 region, genomic DNA was extracted from the sorted cells. The immunoSEQ Assay was used to sequence the TCRbeta CDR3 regions. TCRdb re-hosts the immuneACCESS table, in-frame sequences only. Its copies lack some clones; in the studies checked, an unresolved V gene accounts for under half of them, and the cause for the rest is not known. In this sample the table shows over 65,000 clones, less than 90% of which occur a single time. The ten largest clones take up about 0.72% of the sample. The trial excluded patients who had a history of autoimmune disease or who were on systemic immunosuppression. In every dose cohort, peripheral blood was drawn for TCR sequencing at baseline, cycle 4 day 1, and cycle 7 day 1. Samples were obtained from an open-label, multicenter, first-in-human phase I dose-escalation trial of ivuxolimab. Adults with locally advanced or metastatic melanoma, renal cell, hepatocellular, or head and neck squamous cell carcinoma were enrolled in the trial. Before TCR sequencing, CD4+ and CD8+ T cells were separately sorted from peripheral blood.

The full study reports these points: Low levels of normalized T-cell clonal expansion were also seen in some patients who did not respond. Antigen specificity was not determined for the clonally expanded peripheral T cells. After ivuxolimab, more expanded clones were found on average in CD8+ T cells than in CD4+ T cells. Clonal expansion of both CD4+ and CD8+ blood T cells was observed from baseline to week 6 at doses 0.1 to 3.0 mg/kg. In the 0.1-3.0 mg/kg groups, partial responders were among the patients with the lowest normalized peripheral clonal expansion, particularly in CD8+ T cells.

The germline V gene (reference sequence) sets CDR1 to MNHEY and CDR2 to SMNVEV. CDR3 length: 11 amino acids, cysteine to phenylalanine. The only DNA kept is the CDR3, 33 bases in frame from the first base. V is clipped by 8 bases and J by 2 bases, and the sequence between their germline boundaries is 6 bases long. The sequencing here drew on CD4+ or CD8+ T cells sorted from blood, taken in a trial of the OX40 agonist ivuxolimab. The rearrangement combines TRBV27 with TRBJ1-1; the D gene is not confidently resolved. The sequence was collected from an adult with an advanced solid tumor such as melanoma, head and neck, liver or kidney cancer. At the DNA level, the sequence is TGTGCCAGCGCAGCCAACACTGAAGCTTTCTTT. Its coded protein is CASAANTEAFF.